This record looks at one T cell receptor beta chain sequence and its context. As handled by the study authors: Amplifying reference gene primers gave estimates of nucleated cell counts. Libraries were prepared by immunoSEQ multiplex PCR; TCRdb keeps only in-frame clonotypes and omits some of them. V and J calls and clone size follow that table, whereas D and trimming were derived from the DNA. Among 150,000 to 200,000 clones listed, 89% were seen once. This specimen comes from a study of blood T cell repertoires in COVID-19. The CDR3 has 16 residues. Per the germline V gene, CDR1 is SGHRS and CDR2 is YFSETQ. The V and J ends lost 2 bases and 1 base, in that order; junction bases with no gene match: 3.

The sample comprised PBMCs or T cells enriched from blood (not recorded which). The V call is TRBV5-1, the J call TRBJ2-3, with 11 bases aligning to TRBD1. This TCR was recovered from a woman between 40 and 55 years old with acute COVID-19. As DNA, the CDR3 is TGCGCCAGCAGCTTAGGGGGACAGGGGGGCACAGATACGCAGTATTTT. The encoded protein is CASSLGGQGGTDTQYF. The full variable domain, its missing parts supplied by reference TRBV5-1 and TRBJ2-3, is KAGVTQTPRYLIKTRGQQVTLSCSPISGHRSVSWYQQTPGQGLQFLFEYFSETQRNKGNFPGRFSGRQFSNSRSEMNVSTLELGDSALYLCASSLGGQGGTDTQYFGPGTRLTVL.